This T cell receptor (beta chain) came from a study of T cell responses to AZD1222 COVID-19 vaccine. After removal of 1 base from V and 5 bases from J, the junction contained 6 bases not matched to a gene. The CDR3 length is 15 residues. CDR1 and CDR2 (germline): SGHRS, YFSETQ. Repertoires were generated with immunoSEQ multiplex PCR, while TCRdb's copy carries only in-frame clones and drops some. The sample lists some 180,000 clones, roughly 91% occurring once. Remarks on this clone: Antigen: not known.

Points from the study as a whole: None of the repertoires were sampled until the peak T cell response had passed. Vaccine-related CD4 TCRs covered spike, predominating at 160-218 and 743-854.

This TCR was sampled from an adult who received the MenACWY meningococcal vaccine as a control. This sequence joins TRBV5-1 and TRBJ2-7; TRBD2 aligns across 10 bases. The sequencing here drew on peripheral blood, taken 28 days after the second dose of the MenACWY control vaccine. The CDR3 protein is CASSLYTSGKDEQYF. The CDR3 nucleotides are TGCGCCAGCAGCTTGTATACTAGCGGGAAAGACGAGCAGTACTTC. The variable domain in full, completed from reference TRBV5-1 and TRBJ2-7, reads KAGVTQTPRYLIKTRGQQVTLSCSPISGHRSVSWYQQTPGQGLQFLFEYFSETQRNKGNFPGRFSGRQFSNSRSEMNVSTLELGDSALYLCASSLYTSGKDEQYFGPGTRLTVT.